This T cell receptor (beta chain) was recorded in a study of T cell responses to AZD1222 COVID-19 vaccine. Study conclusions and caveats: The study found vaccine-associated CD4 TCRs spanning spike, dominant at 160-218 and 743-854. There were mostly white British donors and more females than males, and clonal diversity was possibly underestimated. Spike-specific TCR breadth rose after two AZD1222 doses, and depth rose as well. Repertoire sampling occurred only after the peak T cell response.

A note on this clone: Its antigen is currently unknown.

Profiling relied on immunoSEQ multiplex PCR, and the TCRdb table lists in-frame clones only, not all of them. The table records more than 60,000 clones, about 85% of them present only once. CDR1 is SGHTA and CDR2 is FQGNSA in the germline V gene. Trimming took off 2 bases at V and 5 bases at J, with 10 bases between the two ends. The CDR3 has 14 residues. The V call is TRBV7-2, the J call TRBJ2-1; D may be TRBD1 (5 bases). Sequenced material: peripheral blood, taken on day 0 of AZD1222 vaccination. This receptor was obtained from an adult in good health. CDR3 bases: TGTGCCAGCAGCTTACTGGCAGGGAACAATGAGCAGTTCTTC. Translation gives CASSLLAGNNEQFF.